Following are 18 T cell receptor beta chains from one sample sequenced in a study of CD8+CD57+ T cells in acquired aplastic anemia. CDR3 and TCR beta VDJ profiling relied on a genomic DNA template. In TCRdb, the reads were re-called with MiXCR into one record per CDR3 protein. Here the sample spans some 150,000 distinct CDR3 sequences, 52% being singletons. Sequencing was done on patients that had shown CD8+CD57+ cell expansion by flow cytometry. The source material was sorted CD4+, CD8+, or CD8+CD57+ T cells (not recorded which) from PBMCs. Receptor source: a human donor with aplastic anemia.

This chain connects TRBV6-1 to TRBJ1-1; unclear D gene. Trimming left V 4 bases short and J 1 base short, with 7 bases between. This CDR3 comprises 13 residues. CDR1 is MNHNS and CDR2 is SASEGT in the germline V gene. The CDR3 sequence: CASSGVRNTEAFF. In nucleotides, the CDR3 is TGTGCCAGCAGTGGAGTTAGGAACACTGAAGCTTTCTTT.

In its sample, this clonotype was seen many times. One junction end disagrees with the germline gene, perhaps due to a read error. The chain couples TRBV6-1 to TRBJ1-3, with a tentative D call TRBD1 (6 bases). Per the germline V gene, CDR1 is MNHNS and CDR2 is SASEGT. CDR3 size: 12 residues. CDR3 nucleotides: TGTGCCAGCATGAGGGGGACGGTTTTATTGGATTTT. Translated: CASMRGTVLLDF.

The V and J genes are TRBV7-2 and TRBJ2-7; the match to TRBD1 covers 7 bases. The CDR3 totals 13 residues. Germline values: CDR1 SGHTA, CDR2 FQGNSA. Losses at the gene ends were 5 bases for V and 2 bases for J; bases not matched to a gene: 3. The CDR3 DNA reads TGTGCCAGCAGCACAGGGGTGCCCTACGAGCAGTACTTC. Translated: CASSTGVPYEQYF.

The chain recombines TRBV7-9 with TRBJ2-6; the D is unclear. Trimming pared 5 bases from V and 4 bases from J, leaving 6 bases between. This CDR3 comprises 13 residues. Germline loops: CDR1 SEHNR, CDR2 FQNEAQ (reference sequence). The CDR3 DNA reads TGTGCCAGCAGCCCTCGGGGGGCCAACGTCCTGACTTTC. Its translation is CASSPRGANVLTF.

This clonotype has a count of ten or more. The chain employs TRBV15 and TRBJ2-3, with 10 nucleotides matching TRBD2. J gave up 3 bases and V 0 bases, and 6 bases lay outside the gene matches. The CDR3 length is 17 residues. Germline CDR1 reads LNHNV; CDR2 reads YYDKDF (reference sequence). The CDR3 coding sequence is TGTGCCACCAGCAGAGAGGGTAGCGGGGGGTGGACAGATACGCAGTATTTT. This sequence encodes CATSREGSGGWTDTQYF.

At least ten counts were recorded for this clonotype. CDR3 protein: CASSSSPYEQYF. CDR3 in DNA: TGTGCCAGCAGCTCAAGCCCCTACGAGCAGTACTTC. This sequence joins TRBV7-9 and TRBJ2-7; D is unclear. The germline V and J ends were trimmed by 4 bases and 2 bases, with 6 bases remaining between them. The V gene's germline CDR1 is SEHNR and CDR2 FQNEAQ (reference sequence). The CDR3 spans 12 residues.

This clonotype appeared many times. The CDR3 DNA reads TGTGCCAGTAGCCGGGGGTTAAACAATGAGCAGTTCTTC. This codes for CASSRGLNNEQFF. The chain links TRBV19 to TRBJ2-1; D perhaps matches TRBD2 (6 bases). V was clipped by 6 bases and J by 5 bases, with 11 bases between them. CDR3 length: 13 amino acids. Germline V gene lookup returns CDR1 LNHDA and CDR2 SQIVND (reference sequence).

The rearrangement links TRBV20-1 to TRBJ1-5; 8 bases map to TRBD1. CDR1 is DFQATT and CDR2 is SNEGSKA in the germline V gene (reference sequence). The CDR3 length is 14 residues. V lost 6 bases and J lost 0; bases outside the gene matches: 4. The CDR3 DNA is TGCAGTGCGACGACAGGGGATAGCAATCAGCCCCAGCATTTT. Protein product: CSATTGDSNQPQHF.

This clonotype was found many times. This chain uses TRBV12-3 or TRBV12-4 with TRBJ2-7, with no clear D. The CDR3 is 12 residues long. V gave up 3 bases and J gave up 4 bases, with 7 bases separating them. Written as DNA, the CDR3 is TGTGCCAGCAGTTTGGGGATTTACGAGCAGTACTTC. Protein: CASSLGIYEQYF.

The genes are TRBV7-2 and TRBJ2-7, with 11 bases matching TRBD1. The ends lost 6 bases at V and 3 bases at J; junction bases unmatched: 1. CDR1 is SGHTA, CDR2 FQGNSA, per germline. There are 13 residues in the CDR3. The CDR3 DNA is TGTGCCAGCAGTGGGACAGGGGGCTACGAGCAGTACTTC. Translating gives CASSGTGGYEQYF.

Many counts were recorded for this clonotype. CDR3 sequence: CASSLVGTGQETQYF. DNA for the CDR3: TGCGCCAGCAGCTTGGTGGGGACAGGCCAAGAGACCCAGTACTTC. The rearrangement joins TRBV5-1 to TRBJ2-5; the match to TRBD1 covers 8 bases. This CDR3 has 15 residues. Germline CDR1 and CDR2: SGHRS and YFSETQ. J lost 1 base, V lost 0 bases, and 2 bases had no gene match.

Written as DNA, the CDR3 is TGCAGTGTCAGGAGAGGCGCAGATACGCAGTATTTT. Protein product: CSVRRGADTQYF. The chain recombines TRBV20-1 with TRBJ2-3, with D hard to call. Between the trimmed V and J ends, which lost 7 bases and 4 bases, there was a span of 12 bases. This CDR3 comprises 12 residues. CDR1 DFQATT and CDR2 SNEGSKA come from the germline V gene (reference sequence).

V gene TRBV20-1 combines with J gene TRBJ1-6, with 12 bases matching TRBD1. The CDR3 sequence is 15 residues long. The V gene end was trimmed by 5 bases and the J gene end by 9 bases; junction bases not matched to a gene: 8. Germline CDR1 is DFQATT and CDR2 is SNEGSKA (reference sequence). CDR3 protein: CSASRDRGLGSPLHF. CDR3 sequence (DNA): TGCAGTGCTTCGCGGGACAGGGGGCTAGGTTCACCCCTCCACTTT.

This clonotype has only a few counts. This rearrangement joins TRBV10-3 to TRBJ2-1; D may be TRBD1 (6 bases). Trimming removed 6 bases from V and 5 bases from J, with 17 bases in between. The germline CDR1 and CDR2 sequences are ENHRY and SYGVKD. The CDR3 has 15 amino acids. CDR3 DNA sequence: TGTGCCATCAGGACCCCCGGGCAGGGGAACAATGAGCAGTTCTTC. This translates into CAIRTPGQGNNEQFF.

This clonotype came up many times. V is TRBV12-3 or TRBV12-4 and J is TRBJ2-1; D perhaps matches TRBD1 (6 bases). The CDR3 loop spans 15 amino acids. With 3 bases removed from V and 0 bases from J, the gap between germline ends came to 9 bases. The CDR3 DNA follows: TGTGCCAGCAGTTTGGGACACAACTCCTACAATGAGCAGTTCTTC. Protein product: CASSLGHNSYNEQFF.

This sequence joins TRBV10-3 and TRBJ2-5, with 11 bases lining up with TRBD2. In germline, CDR1 is ENHRY, CDR2 SYGVKD. This CDR3 has 16 residues. V shed 2 bases, J shed 0 bases, and the junction held 2 bases outside the gene matches. CDR3 in DNA: TGTGCCATCAGTGAGATAGCGGGGGGGTACCAAGAGACCCAGTACTTC. This encodes CAISEIAGGYQETQYF.

Details on this clonotype: This may stem from a read error, because a much larger clone lies one nucleotide away. The conserved phenylalanine or tryptophan normally closing the CDR3 is absent here, so this likely arose from a read error. This chain joins TRBV7-9 and TRBJ1-1, with unresolved D. CDR3 size: 12 residues. From germline, CDR1 is SEHNR and CDR2 FQNEAQ (reference sequence). Trimming stripped 8 bases from V and 10 bases from J, with 17 bases between. The CDR3 sequence is CASQPTGPLAFV. The CDR3 DNA reads as TGTGCCAGCCAACCGACCGGGCCCTTAGCTTTCGTT.

A word on this clonotype: Mismatch with germline at one junction end may stem from a read error. This rearrangement joins TRBV7-8 to TRBJ1-1; D is possibly TRBD1 (6 bases). Germline values: CDR1 SGHVS, CDR2 FQNEAQ. The CDR3 has 14 amino acids. The DNA of the CDR3 is TGTGCCAGCACCTTAGCGGGGGCGCACACTGAAGCTTTCTTT. This encodes CASTLAGAHTEAFF. The full variable domain, rest sourced from reference TRBV7-8 and TRBJ1-1, is GAGVSQSPRYKVAKRGQDVALRCDPISGHVSLFWYQQALGQGPEFLTYFQNEAQLDKSGLPSDRFFAERPEGSVSTLKIQRTQQEDSAVYLCASTLAGAHTEAFFGQGTRLTVV.